Reported below is one T cell receptor beta chain. This specimen comes from a study of blood T cell repertoires in COVID-19. Overall study: From T cells, B-cell-depleted T cells, or PBMCs came the material, which was cDNA or gDNA.

Trimming removed 0 bases at V and 4 bases at J, with 9 bases between. Germline V CDR1 and CDR2: GTSNPN, SVGIG (reference sequence). This CDR3 comprises 13 residues. The repertoire was sequenced with immunoSEQ multiplex PCR; TCRdb's copy has only in-frame clones and lacks some. The sample lists about 63,000 clones; 80% to 90% were seen once. The sample consisted of peripheral blood. This clonotype was sampled from a human donor in a cohort sampled during active COVID-19. This rearrangement joins TRBV30 to TRBJ1-2; no reliable D call. CDR3 loop: CAWSVTDSYGYTF. The CDR3 DNA sequence: TGTGCCTGGAGTGTAACTGATTCCTATGGCTACACCTTC.